Listed below are T cell receptor beta chains from one sample, sequenced in a study of T cell changes during pregnancy in multiple sclerosis. This table comes from immunoSEQ multiplex PCR, and its TCRdb copy is limited to in-frame clones, with some not included. The sample includes around 35,000 clones, 90% seen only once; the top ten take roughly a tenth. Sequenced material: CD8+ T cells from peripheral blood mononuclear cells, taken before pregnancy. These receptor sequences come from a female donor with multiple sclerosis, enrolled in a pregnancy study. CDR3s leave out the opening cysteine and the closing phenylalanine or tryptophan. Fields, in order: V gene, CDR3 protein.

>TRBV2
ASRTSGMTGELF
>TRBV6-5
ASSEQGGRGGYT
>TRBV7-6
ASSSGTGAHYNEQF
>TRBV9
ASSVAGDDTEAF
>TRBV7-6
ASSFSSGFSYNEQF
>TRBV4-3
ASSQGGSAGYNEQF
>TRBV12-5
ASGDRLTNYGYT
>TRBV4-3
ASSQDGGSGNTIY
>TRBV30
AWSGDSNQPQH
>TRBV27
ASSFFQGSYEQY
>TRBV2
ASSEGTAISYEQY
>TRBV4-2
ASSQDVRGGTTYNEQF
>TRBV5-1
ASSGTGANTEAF
>TRBV27
ASSFKESSYNEQF
>TRBV7-8
ASSSGQGNEKLF
>TRBV19
ASSRYGGNQPQH
>TRBV4-3
ASSQDRFDSNYGYT
>TRBV29-1
SVLTSKSYEQY
>TRBV27
ASSGGGEQF
>TRBV15
ATSRGAMNTEAF
>TRBV11-2
ASSLEPRDITNYGYT
>TRBV14
ASSQDLGQY
>TRBV6-5
ASSPNQETQY
>TRBV6-1
ASSEWRGPGNQPQH
>TRBV19
ASSIGQSYEQY
>TRBV7-9
ASRRGSGNTIY
>TRBV2
ASSEQPSGTGYNEQF
>TRBV15
ATSPRDSVYEQY
>TRBV10-3
AISSGVNYEQY
>TRBV5-5
ASSLWQGLHYGYT
>TRBV29-1
SVEGLLGTSGLRSDTQY
>TRBV27
ASSLTGEEQY
>TRBV6-1
ASSDSGSYNEQF
>TRBV25-1
ASSEFRVTADSYEQY
>TRBV4-2
ASSPIDGGLTGELF
>TRBV7-9
ASRGEGRNYGAF
>TRBV6-1
ASRGTTYEQY
>TRBV27
ASSPGVISEKLF
>TRBV7-8
ASSSPETGVDGYT
>TRBV6-5
ASSYRGGMNTEAF
>TRBV4-1
ASSVAGDQETQY
>TRBV7-6
ASSFGGGSTDTQY
>TRBV4-3
ASSQDQGRLSYNEQF
>TRBV7-2
ASSLGGFQPQH
>TRBV27
ASSLRQGAFHEQY
>TRBV6-1
ASSPDNQETQY
>TRBV5-5
ASSLRPYSGELF
>TRBV4-1
ASSSNRAYEQY
>TRBV5-1
ASNQIGGRNEQF
>TRBV7-8
ASSRPGTGYNSPLH